This entry describes one T cell receptor (beta chain). The CDR3 runs to 13 residues. V trimming: 5 bases; J trimming: 11 bases; junction bases outside the gene matches: 9. The V gene's germline CDR1 is SEHNR and CDR2 FQNEAQ (reference sequence). A single record per CDR3 protein comes from TCRdb applying MiXCR to the 5' RACE reads. The sample records some 760,000 distinct CDR3 sequences, 15% to 20% being singletons. The data stem from a study of identical twins. This same sample was also part of a study on T cells expressing NK-cell markers. That study adds: The eight sequenced donors comprised seven who were HCMV-seropositive and one who was seronegative. The dominant NKG2C+ clonotypes represented about 1.0-7.0% of CD8+ T cells in five to seven donors.

Sample: PBMCs. The rearrangement uses TRBV7-9 and TRBJ2-1; 7 positions match TRBD1. The sequence was obtained from a woman aged 18-29 years in good health. CDR3 in DNA: TGTGCCAGCAGCCCCCGACAGGGTGGAAAGCAGTTCTTC. It yields the protein CASSPRQGGKQFF.